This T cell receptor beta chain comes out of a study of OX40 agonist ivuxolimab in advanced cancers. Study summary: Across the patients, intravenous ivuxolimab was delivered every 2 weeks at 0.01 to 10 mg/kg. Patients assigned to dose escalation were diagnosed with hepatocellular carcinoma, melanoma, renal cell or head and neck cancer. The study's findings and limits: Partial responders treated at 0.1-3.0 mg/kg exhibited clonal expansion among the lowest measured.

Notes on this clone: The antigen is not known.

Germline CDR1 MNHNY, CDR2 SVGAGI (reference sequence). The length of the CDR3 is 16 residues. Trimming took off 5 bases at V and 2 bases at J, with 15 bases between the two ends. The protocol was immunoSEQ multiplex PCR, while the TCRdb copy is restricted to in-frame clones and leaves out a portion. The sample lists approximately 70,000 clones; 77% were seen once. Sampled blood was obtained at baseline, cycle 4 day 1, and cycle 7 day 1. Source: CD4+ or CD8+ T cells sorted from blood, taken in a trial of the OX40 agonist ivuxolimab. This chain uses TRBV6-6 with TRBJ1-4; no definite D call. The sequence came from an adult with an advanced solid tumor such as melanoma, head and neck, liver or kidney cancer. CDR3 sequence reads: CASSAQDVGTNEKLFF. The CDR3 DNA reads TGTGCCAGCAGTGCGCAAGACGTAGGGACTAATGAAAAACTGTTTTTT.